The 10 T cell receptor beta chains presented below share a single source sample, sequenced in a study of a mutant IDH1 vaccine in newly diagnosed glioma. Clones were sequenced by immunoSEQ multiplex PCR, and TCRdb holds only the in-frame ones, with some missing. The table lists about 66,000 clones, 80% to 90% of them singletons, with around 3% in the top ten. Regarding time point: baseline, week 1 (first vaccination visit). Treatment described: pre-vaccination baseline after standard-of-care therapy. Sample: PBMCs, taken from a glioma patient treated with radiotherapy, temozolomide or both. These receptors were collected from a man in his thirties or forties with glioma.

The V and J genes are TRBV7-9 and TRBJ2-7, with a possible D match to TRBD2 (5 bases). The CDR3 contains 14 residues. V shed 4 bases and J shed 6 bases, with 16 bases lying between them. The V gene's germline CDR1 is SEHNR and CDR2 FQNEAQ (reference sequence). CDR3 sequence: CASSWIGRTSEQYF. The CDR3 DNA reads TGTGCCAGCAGCTGGATTGGGCGGACTTCCGAGCAGTACTTC.

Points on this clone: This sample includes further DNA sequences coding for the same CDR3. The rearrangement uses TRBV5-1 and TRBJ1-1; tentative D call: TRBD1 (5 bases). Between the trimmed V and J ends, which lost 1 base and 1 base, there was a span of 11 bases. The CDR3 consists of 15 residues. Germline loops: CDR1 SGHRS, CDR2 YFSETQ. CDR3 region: CASSLTGSGNTEAFF. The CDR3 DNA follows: TGCGCCAGCAGCTTGACAGGTTCGGGGAACACTGAAGCTTTCTTT.

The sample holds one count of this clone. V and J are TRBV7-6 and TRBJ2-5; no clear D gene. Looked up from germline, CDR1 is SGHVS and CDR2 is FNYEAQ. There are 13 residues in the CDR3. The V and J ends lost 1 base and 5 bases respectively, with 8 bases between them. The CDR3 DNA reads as TGTGCCAGCAGCTTAGGAGAATCTGAGACCCAGTACTTC. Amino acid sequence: CASSLGESETQYF. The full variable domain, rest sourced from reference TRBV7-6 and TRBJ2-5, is GAGVSQSPRYKVTKRGQDVALRCDPISGHVSLYWYRQALGQGPEFLTYFNYEAQQDKSGLPNDRFSAERPEGSISTLTIQRTEQRDSAMYRCASSLGESETQYFGPGTRLLVL.

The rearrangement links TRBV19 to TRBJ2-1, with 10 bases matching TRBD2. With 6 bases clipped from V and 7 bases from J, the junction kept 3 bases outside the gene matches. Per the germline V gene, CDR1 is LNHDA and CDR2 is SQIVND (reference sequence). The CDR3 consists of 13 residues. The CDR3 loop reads CASRKLAGNEQFF. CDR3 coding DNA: TGTGCCAGTAGAAAACTAGCGGGGAATGAGCAGTTCTTC.

This CDR3 reads CASSRGLGSYEQYF. As DNA, the CDR3 is TGTGCCAGCAGTCGAGGACTGGGCTCCTACGAGCAGTACTTC. The chain recombines TRBV28 with TRBJ2-7, with D tentatively TRBD2 (5 bases). Germline values: CDR1 MDHEN, CDR2 SYDVKM. This CDR3 is 14 amino acids long. V shed 5 bases and J shed 0 bases, with 11 bases lying between them.

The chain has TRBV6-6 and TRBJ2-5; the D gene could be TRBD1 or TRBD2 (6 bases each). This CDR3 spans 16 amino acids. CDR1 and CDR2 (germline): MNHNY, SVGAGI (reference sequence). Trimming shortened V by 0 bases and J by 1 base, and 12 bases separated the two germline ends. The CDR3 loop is CASSYSTEGGQETQYF. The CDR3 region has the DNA TGTGCCAGCAGTTACTCGACTGAGGGGGGCCAAGAGACCCAGTACTTC.

The CDR3 here is CASSQVGQGANEQFF. The DNA of the CDR3 is TGTGCCAGCAGCCAGGTGGGACAGGGGGCGAATGAGCAGTTCTTC. This chain uses TRBV4-2 with TRBJ2-1; 12 bases align to TRBD1. This CDR3 has 15 amino acids. V shed 3 bases and J 7 bases; nucleotides not matched to a gene: 4. From germline, CDR1 is LGHNA and CDR2 YNFKEQ.

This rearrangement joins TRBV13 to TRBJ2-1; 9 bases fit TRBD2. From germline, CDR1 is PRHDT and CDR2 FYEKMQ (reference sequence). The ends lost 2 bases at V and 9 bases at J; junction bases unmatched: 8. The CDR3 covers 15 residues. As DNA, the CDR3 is TGTGCCAGCAGCTTACGGCGGGGGGGCCATGCTGAGCAGTTCTTC. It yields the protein CASSLRRGGHAEQFF. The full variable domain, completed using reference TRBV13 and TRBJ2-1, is AAGVIQSPRHLIKEKRETATLKCYPIPRHDTVYWYQQGPGQDPQFLISFYEKMQSDKGSIPDRFSAQQFSDYHSELNMSSLELGDSALYFCASSLRRGGHAEQFFGPGTRLTVL.

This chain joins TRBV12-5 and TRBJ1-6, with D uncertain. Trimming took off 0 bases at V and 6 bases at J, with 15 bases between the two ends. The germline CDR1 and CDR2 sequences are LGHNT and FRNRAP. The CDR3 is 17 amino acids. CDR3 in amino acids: CASGLVIARPSNSPLHF. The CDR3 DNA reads TGTGCTAGTGGTTTGGTAATAGCCCGACCAAGTAATTCACCCCTCCACTTT. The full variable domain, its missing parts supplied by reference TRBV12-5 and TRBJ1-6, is DARVTQTPRHKVTEMGQEVTMRCQPILGHNTVFWYRQTMMQGLELLAYFRNRAPLDDSGMPKDRFSAEMPDATLATLKIQPSEPRDSAVYFCASGLVIARPSNSPLHFGNGTRLTVT.

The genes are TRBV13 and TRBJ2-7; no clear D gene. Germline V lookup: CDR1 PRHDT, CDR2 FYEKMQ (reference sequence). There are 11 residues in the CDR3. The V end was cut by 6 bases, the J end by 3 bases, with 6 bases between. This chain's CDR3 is CASRSYYEQYF. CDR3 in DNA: TGTGCCAGCAGGTCCTACTACGAGCAGTACTTC.